This TCR beta chain emerged from a study of T cells in Graves' hyperthyroidism and ophthalmopathy. This clonotype appeared many times. Its antigen is currently unknown. Germline CDR1 and CDR2: GTSNPN and SVGIG (reference sequence). The CDR3 contains 14 residues. V gave up 5 bases and J gave up 8 bases; unmatched junction bases: 10. Out of approximately 10 ml of fresh peripheral blood came the PBMCs. Study observations and caveats: In the blood, most expanded thyroid clonotypes above 0.001 appeared as well. With a median lead of approximately six months before onset, the model predicted ophthalmopathy. A 13 V-J model separated ophthalmopathy from stable hyperthyroidism.

The CDR3 regions of TCR beta were amplified from RNA transcripts. Primed by the HTBI set, a first-round RT-PCR was run on the TCR CDR3. TCRdb processed the multiplex PCR reads anew with MiXCR; each CDR3 protein has one entry. Here the sample spans hundreds of thousands of distinct CDR3 sequences, roughly 14% being singletons. The V and J genes are TRBV30 and TRBJ1-2, with 11 bases aligning to TRBD1. The clonotype comes from a man aged 18 to 35 with Graves' ophthalmopathy. The sequenced sample consisted of blood. The DNA for the CDR3 is TGTGCCTGGTCCGGGACAGGGGGGGTCGGCGGCTACACCTTC. Translation gives CAWSGTGGVGGYTF.